This TCR beta chain was observed in a study of beta chain features in type 1 diabetes. General observations from the study: Lower insertion and higher deletion counts appeared at VDJ junctions in type 1 diabetes patients.

This clone has just a few counts. Its cognate antigen is unknown. Expressed TCRB transcripts were sequenced, since all the RNA that had been isolated was reverse transcribed. Profiling relied on immunoSEQ multiplex PCR, and the TCRdb table lists in-frame clones only, not all of them. The table includes hundreds of thousands of clones, roughly 15% detected once. V gave up 6 bases and J gave up 5 bases, with 13 bases separating them. CDR1 is SGHTA, CDR2 FQGNSA, per germline. This CDR3 is 14 amino acids long. The chain links TRBV7-2 to TRBJ2-2; the D gene is possibly TRBD2 (6 bases). Sequencing was carried out using naive CD4+ T cells from blood. This clonotype was obtained from a young man in good health. The CDR3 sequence is CASRRDSQTGELFF. Here the CDR3 DNA reads TGTGCCAGCAGAAGGGACTCCCAGACCGGGGAGCTGTTTTTT.